This is a list of T cell receptor beta chains from one sample in a study of a mutant IDH1 vaccine in newly diagnosed glioma. No antigen is known for these receptors. The repertoire was sequenced with immunoSEQ multiplex PCR; TCRdb's copy has only in-frame clones and lacks some. The profile shows around 40,000 clones, 80% to 90% of them singletons. The sample consisted of PBMCs, taken from a glioma patient whose treatment included an IDH1 peptide vaccine. Source of these receptors: a man aged 50 to 59 with glioma. CDR3s include the opening cysteine and the closing phenylalanine or tryptophan. A D gene is named only where the DNA matches it firmly. The size entry is marked missing in some rows and otherwise reads once, few, many or a size class.

TGCGCCAGCAGCCCCAAGCGGGGGGGCCCCCAGTACTTC,CASSPKRGGPQYF,.,TRBD2,TRBV4-1,TRBJ2-5
TGTGCCAGCAGACTAGAGCCAACAGCTTTCTTT,CASRLEPTAFF,.,.,TRBV6-1,TRBJ1-1
TGCGCCAGCAGCGAAGGATACACTGAAGCTTTCTTT,CASSEGYTEAFF,few,.,TRBV5-1,TRBJ1-1
TGTGCCAGTAGTCGCCCGACGGGGCAGACGGGACTAGCGGGTGTGTATGAGCAGTTCTTC,CASSRPTGQTGLAGVYEQFF,.,TRBD2,TRBV19,TRBJ2-1
TGCGCCAGCAGCCATGCAGGAAGGGAGCAGTACTTC,CASSHAGREQYF,few,.,TRBV4-1,TRBJ2-7
TGCGCCAGCAGCTTGGAGGCAGGGTCGGGGTCACCCCTCCACTTT,CASSLEAGSGSPLHF,.,.,TRBV5-1,TRBJ1-6
TGTGCCAGCAGCTCCCGGGAAAATGAAAAACTGTTTTTT,CASSSRENEKLFF,.,.,TRBV7-9,TRBJ1-4
TGTGCCAGTCGACTAGCGGGAGGCAATGAGCAGTTCTTC,CASRLAGGNEQFF,.,TRBD2,TRBV27,TRBJ2-1
TGTGCCAGCAGTCCCGGGACAGGGACGCGCGGCCCGGAGCTGTTTTTT,CASSPGTGTRGPELFF,.,TRBD1,TRBV2,TRBJ2-2
TGTGCCAGCAGTCAATTTGGAAGCGGCCAAGAGACCCAGTACTTC,CASSQFGSGQETQYF,.,.,TRBV2,TRBJ2-5
TGTGCCAGCACCCTAGGCGTCTATGGCTACACCTTC,CASTLGVYGYTF,.,.,TRBV5-6,TRBJ1-2
TGTGCCAGCAGCTTGGCGGGGGAGGGAGCCACTGAAGCTTTCTTT,CASSLAGEGATEAFF,.,.,TRBV5-8,TRBJ1-1
TGTGCCAGCAGCCAAGTACTAGCGGGAGAAGCGTTTGGAGAGACCCAGTACTTC,CASSQVLAGEAFGETQYF,.,TRBD2,TRBV2,TRBJ2-5
TGTGCCGGCACGGCGGTCGACACTGAAGCTTTCTTT,CAGTAVDTEAFF,.,.,TRBV7-9,TRBJ1-1
TGCGCCAGCAGCTTGGTACCCCTTAGCCCATACGAGCAGTACTTC,CASSLVPLSPYEQYF,.,.,TRBV5-1,TRBJ2-7
TGTGCCAGCAGCTCCCGGACAGCATCTTCACCCCTCCACTTT,CASSSRTASSPLHF,once,.,TRBV7-6,TRBJ1-6
TGTGCCTGGAGTCTGACAGGGATATCCTATAATTCACCCCTCCACTTT,CAWSLTGISYNSPLHF,once,TRBD1,TRBV30,TRBJ1-6
TGCGCCAGCGGAGGGGGGGGAGCCGGGGCCAACGTCCTGACTTTC,CASGGGGAGANVLTF,.,.,TRBV4-1,TRBJ2-6
TGTGCCAGCAGCCAAGATTATCAGCGCCAATACTACAATGAGCAGTTCTTC,CASSQDYQRQYYNEQFF,.,.,TRBV4-2,TRBJ2-1
TGTGCCAGCAGCCCCGAGGGAATGAAGGCCAAAAACATTCAGTACTTC,CASSPEGMKAKNIQYF,.,.,TRBV9,TRBJ2-4
TGTGCCAGCAGTGAAGCGGATCAGCCCCAGCATTTT,CASSEADQPQHF,medium-sized,.,TRBV6-1,TRBJ1-5